The 32 T cell receptor beta chains in this list originate from one sample, sequenced in a study of blood T cell repertoires in COVID-19. Assay used: immunoSEQ multiplex PCR; TCRdb lists only in-frame clones, some missing. The table records 55,000 to 70,000 clones, 75% to 90% of them present only once. Specimen: peripheral blood. These receptors came from a woman in her 70s with active COVID-19.

Here the CDR3 reads CASSFAAQETQYF. CDR3 bases: TGTGCCAGCAGCTTCGCGGCTCAAGAGACCCAGTACTTC. The chain couples TRBV5-6 to TRBJ2-5; no definite D call. The ends were cut back, 2 bases at V and 2 bases at J, with 7 bases in the middle. The CDR3 spans 13 residues. Per the germline V gene, CDR1 is SGHDT and CDR2 is YYEEEE.

The genes are TRBV5-1 and TRBJ2-1, with 10 bases fitting TRBD1. The V gene's germline CDR1 is SGHRS and CDR2 YFSETQ. The CDR3 has 18 residues. J was trimmed by 0 bases and V by 4 bases; bases with no gene match: 10. The DNA of the CDR3 is TGCGCCAGCAGCCCTACGGACAGGGGGTCAAGCTCCTACAATGAGCAGTTCTTC. Its translation is CASSPTDRGSSSYNEQFF.

This clone was counted a single time. The chain has TRBV7-9 and TRBJ2-1; the match to TRBD2 covers 8 bases. The CDR3 length is 19 residues. V dropped 3 bases and J dropped 0; count of bases not matched to a gene: 13. Germline V gene lookup returns CDR1 SEHNR and CDR2 FQNEAQ (reference sequence). CDR3 DNA: TGTGCCAGCAGCTTGCACCGTTTCGGGACTAGACGCTCCTACAATGAGCAGTTCTTC. Its translation: CASSLHRFGTRRSYNEQFF.

The V call is TRBV13, the J call TRBJ2-2; 12 nucleotides match TRBD2. The V and J ends lost 2 bases and 3 bases, in that order; junction bases with no gene match: 4. The CDR3 spans 17 residues. CDR1 is PRHDT and CDR2 is FYEKMQ in the germline V gene (reference sequence). CDR3 DNA sequence: TGTGCCAGCAGCTTATACGGACTAGCGGGATACACCGGGGAGCTGTTTTTT. Encoded protein: CASSLYGLAGYTGELFF.

This chain links TRBV6-6 with TRBJ2-3; D is perhaps TRBD2 (7 bases). Looked up from germline, CDR1 is MNHNY and CDR2 is SVGAGI (reference sequence). Deletions cut 1 base from V and 6 bases from J, with 14 bases between. The CDR3 totals 15 residues. DNA for the CDR3: TGTGCCAGCAGTTACTTCTCTAGGGGGGGCGATACGCAGTATTTT. Protein sequence: CASSYFSRGGDTQYF.

V and J are TRBV15 and TRBJ1-4; D perhaps matches TRBD1 (6 bases). Germline V gives CDR1 LNHNV, CDR2 YYDKDF (reference sequence). Trimming took off 0 bases at V and 7 bases at J, with 12 bases between the two ends. The CDR3 sequence is 15 residues long. The CDR3 loop is CATSRDPGVVEKLFF. DNA of the CDR3: TGTGCCACCAGCAGAGATCCAGGGGTTGTTGAAAAACTGTTTTTT.

V usage is TRBV6-5 and J usage is TRBJ2-7; D might be TRBD2 (6 bases). This CDR3 is built from 13 residues. The V end lost 7 bases, the J end lost 3 bases, and 13 bases lay between the germline ends. Germline V lookup: CDR1 MNHEY, CDR2 SVGAGI. The CDR3: CASTVLADYEQYF. The CDR3 region has the DNA TGTGCCAGCACGGTACTAGCCGACTACGAGCAGTACTTC.

The genes are TRBV6-6 and TRBJ2-5, with D perhaps TRBD2 (6 bases). The CDR3 is 14 amino acids. Germline loops: CDR1 MNHNY, CDR2 SVGAGI (reference sequence). V dropped 7 bases and J dropped 5 bases, with 17 bases sitting between them. CDR3 bases: TGTGCCAGCACACGGACTCGGGGGAGGGAGACCCAGTACTTC. This gives the protein CASTRTRGRETQYF.

This clone has a single count. The gene calls are TRBV10-1 and TRBJ2-4, with TRBD1 matching over 7 bases. V was pared by 6 bases and J by 0 bases, with 8 bases of the junction left unmatched. This CDR3 contains 16 residues. Per germline, CDR1 WNHNN and CDR2 SYGVQD (reference sequence). The CDR3, as DNA: TGCGCCAGCAGGGGACAGACACTTATAGCCAAAAACATTCAGTACTTC. It translates to CASRGQTLIAKNIQYF.

The chain has TRBV3-1 (or the pseudogene TRBV3-2) and TRBJ2-1; 9 nucleotides line up with TRBD2. CDR1 and CDR2 (germline): LGHDT, YNNKEL (reference sequence). V was pared by 4 bases and J by 7 bases, with 11 bases of the junction left unmatched. This CDR3 region has 16 residues. The CDR3 protein is CASSPLGAGGKNEQFF. In DNA form, the CDR3 reads TGTGCCAGCAGCCCCCTTGGAGCGGGAGGTAAGAATGAGCAGTTCTTC.

There are a few counts of this clone. This chain links TRBV10-1 with TRBJ1-3; 9 bases align to TRBD1. This CDR3 has 14 residues. With 2 bases clipped from V and 4 bases from J, the junction kept 0 bases outside the gene matches. The germline gives CDR1 WNHNN, CDR2 SYGVQD (reference sequence). Written as DNA, the CDR3 is TGCGCCAGCAGTGAGGGGACAGGGGGAAACACCATATATTTT. This encodes CASSEGTGGNTIYF.

This chain links TRBV27 with TRBJ1-6; 7 bases agree with TRBD1. The CDR3 sequence is 17 residues long. After removal of 5 bases from V and 0 bases from J, the junction contained 7 bases not matched to a gene. Germline assignment: CDR1 MNHEY and CDR2 SMNVEV (reference sequence). This CDR3 is CASSGRDSRSYNSPLHF. The CDR3 DNA is TGTGCCAGCAGTGGCCGGGACAGTCGCTCCTATAATTCACCCCTCCACTTT.

J is TRBJ1-5 and V is TRBV6-5; 8 positions match TRBD1. After removal of 6 bases from V and 2 bases from J, the junction contained 6 bases not matched to a gene. CDR1 is MNHEY and CDR2 is SVGAGI in the germline V gene. The CDR3 consists of 15 residues. CDR3 protein: CASSLTDRGNQPQHF. In DNA, the CDR3 is TGTGCCAGCAGCCTCACGGACAGGGGCAATCAGCCCCAGCATTTT.

This chain uses TRBV28 with TRBJ2-2, with 10 bases fitting TRBD1. Germline values: CDR1 MDHEN, CDR2 SYDVKM. CDR3 length: 17 amino acids. V was pared by 4 bases and J by 3 bases, with 8 bases of the junction left unmatched. CDR3 sequence: CASSSTGGGGDTGELFF. The DNA for the CDR3 is TGTGCCAGCAGTTCGACAGGGGGCGGAGGCGACACCGGGGAGCTGTTTTTT.

V usage is TRBV3-1 (or the pseudogene TRBV3-2) and J usage is TRBJ2-1; 11 nucleotides align to TRBD2. Trimming at V came to 3 bases and at J to 7 bases, leaving 5 bases not matched to a gene. This CDR3 has 15 residues. CDR1 and CDR2 (germline): LGHDT, YNNKEL (reference sequence). As DNA, the CDR3 is TGTGCCAGCAGCCACGGACTAGCGGGTGCGAATGAGCAGTTCTTC. Protein: CASSHGLAGANEQFF.

This chain uses TRBV6-2 or TRBV6-3 with TRBJ2-5; 12 bases fit TRBD2. From germline, CDR1 is MNHEY and CDR2 SVGEGT. The CDR3 spans 17 residues. The junction had 9 bases not matched to a gene; V was cut back by 2 bases and J by 5 bases. The CDR3 is CASSYRPTSGRAETQYF. CDR3 DNA sequence: TGTGCCAGCAGTTACCGTCCGACTAGCGGGAGAGCTGAGACCCAGTACTTC.

This clone was recorded once. The chain combines TRBV6-2 or TRBV6-3 with TRBJ1-5, with D perhaps TRBD1 (5 bases). CDR1 and CDR2 from the germline V gene are MNHEY and SVGEGT. CDR3 length: 13 residues. V lost 6 bases, J lost 9 bases, and 15 bases lay in between. The CDR3: CASSSTGGGPQHF. The CDR3 bases are TGTGCCAGCAGCTCGACGGGGGGAGGGCCCCAGCATTTT.

The chain combines TRBV7-9 with TRBJ2-5; D gene unclear. Trimming removed 5 bases from V and 2 bases from J, with 15 bases in between. Germline V lookup: CDR1 SEHNR, CDR2 FQNEAQ (reference sequence). The CDR3 has 15 amino acids. Here the CDR3 DNA reads TGTGCCAGCAGCCCTCTGTTGGGCACTCAAGAGACCCAGTACTTC. Residues: CASSPLLGTQETQYF.

This clone is a singleton in its sample. This chain uses TRBV10-3 with TRBJ1-1; TRBD1 is a possible D gene (6 bases). The germline gives CDR1 ENHRY, CDR2 SYGVKD. The CDR3 contains 16 residues. V shed 7 bases and J shed 0 bases, with 18 bases lying between them. CDR3 in DNA: TGTGCCATCAATCGCAGGGGCCCGAGGATGAACACTGAAGCTTTCTTT. This codes for CAINRRGPRMNTEAFF.

The rearrangement links TRBV28 to TRBJ2-1, with a weak D call TRBD2 (6 bases). Germline CDR1 reads MDHEN; CDR2 reads SYDVKM. Trimming removed 5 bases from V and 8 bases from J, with 19 bases in between. The CDR3 extends over 15 amino acids. The CDR3 spells CASSPLGSGGHEQFF. CDR3 in DNA: TGTGCCAGCAGTCCCCTGGGTAGCGGCGGCCATGAGCAGTTCTTC.

For this clone: Germline is not matched at one junction end, which may reflect a read error. The chain carries TRBV29-1 and TRBJ2-4; the D gene is possibly TRBD2 (5 bases). The CDR3 has 14 amino acids. Germline CDR1 and CDR2: SQVTM and ANQGSEA. The CDR3 nucleotides are TGCAGCGTTGAACCGGTCCTAGCCAAGAACATTCAGTACTTC. The encoded protein is CSVEPVLAKNIQYF. Together with reference TRBV29-1 and TRBJ2-4, the CDR3 gives the full variable domain: SAVISQKPSRDICQRGTSLTIQCQVDSQVTMMFWYRQQPGQSLTLIATANQGSEATYESGFVIDKFPISRPNLTFSTLTVSNMSPEDSSIYLCSVEPVLAKNIQYFGAGTRLSVL.

V usage is TRBV4-1 and J usage is TRBJ2-1; tentatively, D is TRBD2 (6 bases). CDR1 is MGHRA and CDR2 is YSYEKL in the germline V gene. The V gene lost 4 bases and the J gene lost 6 bases, with 10 bases spanning the gap. The CDR3 spans 13 residues. In DNA, the CDR3 is TGCGCCAGCAGCCTTACTAGCCTCAATGAGCAGTTCTTC. This codes for CASSLTSLNEQFF.

The chain carries TRBV7-8 and TRBJ1-3; weak D call: TRBD1 (5 bases). CDR1 and CDR2 (germline): SGHVS, FQNEAQ. V gave up 3 bases and J gave up 4 bases, with 10 bases separating them. The CDR3 has 14 residues. CDR3 amino acids: CASSFQGTGNTIYF. In nucleotides, the CDR3 is TGTGCCAGCAGCTTTCAGGGTACAGGAAACACCATATATTTT.

This chain links TRBV6-1 with TRBJ1-1; the D gene is possibly TRBD1 (6 bases). Germline V gives CDR1 MNHNS, CDR2 SASEGT. V was shortened by 2 bases and J by 3 bases, with 22 bases between the two germline ends. CDR3 length equals 18 residues. The CDR3 sequence is CASSEQDSPYVGDTEAFF. As DNA, the CDR3 is TGTGCCAGCAGTGAACAGGACAGTCCATACGTTGGGGACACTGAAGCTTTCTTT.

The rearrangement links TRBV6-2 or TRBV6-3 to TRBJ2-1; a possible D gene is TRBD1 (6 bases). This CDR3 contains 12 residues. Germline V gene data show CDR1 as MNHEY and CDR2 as SVGEGT. Trimming took 2 bases from V and 10 from J, leaving 9 bases between them. In DNA form, the CDR3 reads TGTGCCAGCAGTTACGTGGGGACAGAGCAGTTCTTC. Translating it yields CASSYVGTEQFF.

The V and J genes are TRBV9 and TRBJ1-5; TRBD1 might be the D (5 bases). Looked up from germline, CDR1 is SGDLS and CDR2 is YYNGEE. The CDR3 sequence is 15 residues long. Trimming left V 0 bases short and J 4 bases short, with 11 bases between. The CDR3, as DNA: TGTGCCAGCAGCGTAGATGGACACCGGAATCAGCCCCAGCATTTT. Protein: CASSVDGHRNQPQHF.

The chain joins TRBV18 to TRBJ2-2; D call uncertain. CDR1 and CDR2 from the germline V gene are KGHSH and LQKENI. The CDR3 runs 13 residues. V was clipped by 3 bases and J by 6 bases, with 8 bases between them. CDR3 in DNA: TGTGCCAGCTCACCTCCGGTGCCCGGGGAGCTGTTTTTT. Residues: CASSPPVPGELFF.

This chain connects TRBV5-5 to TRBJ2-3, with 7 bases lining up with TRBD1. The CDR3 runs 15 residues. V trimming: 0 bases; J trimming: 5 bases; junction bases outside the gene matches: 6. In germline, CDR1 is SGHKS, CDR2 YYEKEE (reference sequence). CDR3 residues: CASSLVQGRRDTQYF. The CDR3, as DNA: TGTGCCAGCAGCTTGGTACAGGGGCGGAGAGATACGCAGTATTTT.

This clone was observed a few times. The chain employs TRBV18 and TRBJ2-7, with D perhaps TRBD1 (6 bases). V lost 3 bases, J lost 4 bases, and 10 bases lay in between. Looked up from germline, CDR1 is KGHSH and CDR2 is LQKENI. There are 13 residues in the CDR3. The CDR3 nucleotides read TGTGCCAGCTCACCTCAGACAGGATACGAGCAGTACTTC. Its protein is CASSPQTGYEQYF.

The V gene is TRBV19, the J gene TRBJ1-4; no definite D call. With 1 base removed from V and 0 bases from J, the gap between germline ends came to 18 bases. The CDR3 has 19 amino acids. Germline CDR1 LNHDA, CDR2 SQIVND (reference sequence). The CDR3 here is CASSIGRAKSRATNEKLFF. The CDR3 DNA follows: TGTGCCAGTAGTATAGGGCGGGCGAAATCCAGAGCAACTAATGAAAAACTGTTTTTT.

This rearrangement joins TRBV11-2 to TRBJ2-7, with 7 bases aligning to TRBD2. In germline, CDR1 is SGHAT, CDR2 FQNNGV. V lost 5 bases and J lost 3; bases outside the gene matches: 16. The CDR3 totals 17 residues. The CDR3 DNA follows: TGTGCCAGCAGCCTCAATACTGGTGCGGGAGCTCACTACGAGCAGTACTTC. Its translation: CASSLNTGAGAHYEQYF.

J is TRBJ2-1 and V is TRBV11-2; 8 bases line up with TRBD2. V gave up 5 bases and J gave up 3 bases; unmatched junction bases: 15. This CDR3 has 18 residues. Germline assignment: CDR1 SGHAT and CDR2 FQNNGV. CDR3 in amino acids: CASSLALAGAAGYNEQFF. The DNA of the CDR3 is TGTGCCAGCAGCCTAGCCCTAGCGGGTGCCGCGGGCTACAATGAGCAGTTCTTC.